Following are 32 T cell receptor beta chains from one sample sequenced in a study of blood T cell repertoires in COVID-19. Some clones are missing from TCRdb's copy, which holds only in-frame ones; the method was immunoSEQ multiplex PCR. Of 200,000 to 250,000 clones in the sample, roughly nine tenths were seen once. Input material: PBMCs or T cells enriched from blood (not recorded which). The receptors come from a woman aged 45 to 65 in a cohort exposed to, infected with or recovered from COVID-19 (not recorded which).

This sequence joins TRBV19 and TRBJ1-1; D gene unclear. From germline, CDR1 is LNHDA and CDR2 SQIVND (reference sequence). Trimming pared 3 bases from V and 1 base from J, leaving 6 bases between. The CDR3 spans 13 residues. CDR3 nucleotide sequence: TGTGCCAGTAGTATCCACAGGAACACTGAAGCTTTCTTT. The encoded protein is CASSIHRNTEAFF.

The gene calls are TRBV2 and TRBJ2-3; 11 bases map to TRBD2. There are 15 residues in the CDR3. V trimming: 5 bases; J trimming: 3 bases; junction bases outside the gene matches: 4. Looked up from germline, CDR1 is SNHLY and CDR2 is FYNNEI. CDR3 residues: CASSSSGGRTDTQYF. CDR3 sequence (DNA): TGTGCCAGCAGTTCTAGCGGGGGGAGGACAGATACGCAGTATTTT.

A single count supports this clone. The chain combines TRBV15 with TRBJ2-3; the D gene is possibly TRBD1 (5 bases). The CDR3 totals 15 residues. Germline CDR1 reads LNHNV; CDR2 reads YYDKDF (reference sequence). V lost 8 bases, J lost 5 bases, and 20 bases lay in between. The CDR3 is CATLEAGLFQDTQYF. CDR3 nucleotides: TGTGCCACCCTCGAGGCAGGGTTGTTTCAAGATACGCAGTATTTT.

J is TRBJ2-3 and V is TRBV9; TRBD2 matches at 10 bases. V dropped 4 bases and J dropped 0; count of bases not matched to a gene: 14. The CDR3 runs to 19 residues. Germline V gives CDR1 SGDLS, CDR2 YYNGEE. As DNA, the CDR3 is TGTGCCAGCAGCTCCCCGGTAGCGGGGGGACCTACTAGCACAGATACGCAGTATTTT. As protein: CASSSPVAGGPTSTDTQYF.

The V and J genes are TRBV5-1 and TRBJ1-2; TRBD1 aligns across 8 bases. The CDR3 runs 15 residues. V shed 4 bases and J 6 bases; nucleotides not matched to a gene: 11. Germline V gene lookup returns CDR1 SGHRS and CDR2 YFSETQ. For the CDR3, the DNA is TGCGCCAGCAGCATCGGACAGGGAGTTCCTCATGGCTACACCTTC. Amino acid sequence: CASSIGQGVPHGYTF.

The V gene is TRBV7-3, the J gene TRBJ2-1, with 12 bases matching TRBD1. With 2 bases clipped from V and 9 bases from J, the junction kept 8 bases outside the gene matches. CDR3 length: 16 amino acids. The germline CDR1 and CDR2 sequences are SGHTA and FQGTGA. CDR3 nucleotide sequence: TGTGCCAGCAGCTTAGACTCCGGGACAGGGGGCAGTGAGCAGTTCTTC. Translating gives CASSLDSGTGGSEQFF.

This chain connects TRBV7-9 to TRBJ2-7, with 8 bases identical to TRBD1. Germline V gene data show CDR1 as SEHNR and CDR2 as FQNEAQ (reference sequence). The V segment lost 5 bases and the J segment 0 bases; nucleotides outside the gene matches: 12. This CDR3 comprises 17 residues. In nucleotides, the CDR3 is TGTGCCAGCAGCGCGACGGACAGGGAACCAAGCTCCTACGAGCAGTACTTC. It encodes CASSATDREPSSYEQYF. The variable domain in full, completed from reference TRBV7-9 and TRBJ2-7, reads DTGVSQNPRHKITKRGQNVTFRCDPISEHNRLYWYRQTLGQGPEFLTYFQNEAQLEKSRLLSDRFSAERPKGSFSTLEIQRTEQGDSAMYLCASSATDREPSSYEQYFGPGTRLTVT.

The gene calls are TRBV6-5 and TRBJ2-2; possible D gene TRBD2, 5 bases. Germline CDR1 is MNHEY and CDR2 is SVGAGI. The CDR3 sequence is 15 residues long. V was cut by 6 bases and J by 3 bases, with 14 bases left in between. In DNA form, the CDR3 reads TGTGCCAGCAGGACTACTTTCCTATACACCGGGGAGCTGTTTTTT. Amino acids: CASRTTFLYTGELFF.

This chain joins TRBV5-8 and TRBJ1-5; 10 nucleotides agree with TRBD1. Germline loops: CDR1 SGHTS, CDR2 YDEGEE. The V segment lost 3 bases and the J segment 6 bases; nucleotides outside the gene matches: 9. This CDR3 comprises 16 residues. CDR3 amino acids: CASSSRPGQGPQPQHF. For the CDR3, the DNA is TGTGCCAGCAGCTCCAGACCGGGACAGGGGCCTCAGCCCCAGCATTTT.

The chain uses TRBV4-2 and TRBJ2-2; 9 nucleotides line up with TRBD2. The CDR3 loop spans 16 amino acids. The germline gives CDR1 LGHNA, CDR2 YNFKEQ. The J segment lost 8 bases and the V segment lost 1 base, leaving 8 bases of the junction unmatched. DNA of the CDR3: TGTGCCAGCAGCCAAGTTCATAGCGGGGGAGGTGGGGAGCTGTTTTTT. It encodes CASSQVHSGGGGELFF.

This chain links TRBV5-1 with TRBJ1-5; D gene uncertain. The CDR3 is 15 amino acids. The germline V gene encodes CDR1 SGHRS and CDR2 YFSETQ. V shed 0 bases and J shed 6 bases, with 13 bases lying between them. The CDR3 region is CASSLDTGLGQPQHF. CDR3 in DNA: TGCGCCAGCAGCTTGGATACGGGGTTGGGTCAGCCCCAGCATTTT.

This chain joins TRBV30 and TRBJ2-7, with D unclear. V dropped 8 bases and J dropped 2 bases, with 10 bases sitting between them. The germline gives CDR1 GTSNPN, CDR2 SVGIG (reference sequence). The CDR3 runs to 11 residues. CDR3 residues: CASDLTYEQYF. The CDR3 DNA reads TGTGCCAGCGACCTTACCTACGAGCAGTACTTC.

The rearrangement links TRBV5-1 to TRBJ2-5; D is ambiguous. Germline CDR1 and CDR2: SGHRS and YFSETQ. This CDR3 has 14 residues. V shed 2 bases and J shed 3 bases, with 11 bases lying between them. CDR3 region: CASSFAAAEETQYF. The CDR3 DNA follows: TGCGCCAGCAGCTTTGCGGCAGCCGAAGAGACCCAGTACTTC.

Here the CDR3 DNA reads TGTGCCAGCAGTCCCGTCCGGGACAGGGTTTCACCCCTCCACTTT. Protein: CASSPVRDRVSPLHF. The V and J genes are TRBV28 and TRBJ1-6, with TRBD1 identical over 9 bases. V lost 5 bases to trimming and J lost 9 bases; unmatched junction nucleotides: 8. This CDR3 spans 15 amino acids. The germline CDR1 and CDR2 sequences are MDHEN and SYDVKM. Supplemented by reference TRBV28 and TRBJ1-6, the full variable domain reads DVKVTQSSRYLVKRTGEKVFLECVQDMDHENMFWYRQDPGLGLRLIYFSYDVKMKEKGDIPEGYSVSREKKERFSLILESASTNQTSMYLCASSPVRDRVSPLHFGNGTRLTVT.

The V call is TRBV5-1, the J call TRBJ1-2; D is unclear. V lost 5 bases and J 8 bases, leaving 16 bases between the germline ends. Germline V gene sequence: CDR1 SGHRS, CDR2 YFSETQ. The CDR3 runs to 13 residues. In DNA form, the CDR3 reads TGCGCCAGCAGATCCGGGAGCGAGGGCGGCTACACCTTC. It specifies CASRSGSEGGYTF.

The chain employs TRBV5-1 and TRBJ2-5; 8 bases map to TRBD1. The CDR3 spans 13 residues. CDR1 is SGHRS, CDR2 YFSETQ, per germline. Trimming took 6 bases from V and 2 from J; bases not matched to a gene: 3. CDR3 protein: CASTTGGQETQYF. The CDR3 DNA reads as TGCGCCAGCACAACAGGGGGACAAGAGACCCAGTACTTC.

The V gene is TRBV11-3, the J gene TRBJ2-1; D remains unclear. The CDR3 extends over 13 amino acids. Germline CDR1 is SGHNT and CDR2 is YENEEA. The ends were cut back, 1 base at V and 10 bases at J, with 11 bases in the middle. The CDR3 region is CASSLGLPQEQFF. CDR3 nucleotide sequence: TGTGCCAGCAGCTTAGGTCTACCGCAAGAGCAGTTCTTC.

V is TRBV18 and J is TRBJ1-1; TRBD1 matches 8 bases. The germline V gene has CDR1 KGHSH and CDR2 LQKENI. This CDR3 is 13 amino acids long. V was clipped by 10 bases and J by 1 base; unmatched bases: 5. CDR3: CATQGAKNTEAFF. CDR3 coding DNA: TGTGCCACTCAGGGGGCGAAGAACACTGAAGCTTTCTTT.

The chain couples TRBV2 to TRBJ2-1; 9 bases align to TRBD1. Trimming removed 7 bases from V and 10 bases from J; junction bases left unmatched: 14. Germline CDR1 reads SNHLY; CDR2 reads FYNNEI. The CDR3 has 15 residues. The CDR3 region has the DNA TGTGCCAGCACCGAGCCGGGACAGGGTGCTAAAGAGCAGTTCTTC. This sequence encodes CASTEPGQGAKEQFF.

The rearrangement uses TRBV10-3 and TRBJ1-6; 9 bases align to TRBD1. Germline CDR1 reads ENHRY; CDR2 reads SYGVKD. The CDR3 contains 15 residues. Losses at the gene ends were 6 bases for V and 8 bases for J; bases not matched to a gene: 8. The CDR3 is CAIRKQGAEDSPLHF. CDR3 DNA sequence: TGTGCCATCAGGAAACAGGGGGCGGAAGATTCACCCCTCCACTTT.

The gene calls are TRBV3-1 (or the pseudogene TRBV3-2) and TRBJ2-2; tentative D call: TRBD2 (5 bases). CDR3 length: 17 amino acids. Deletions cut 0 bases from V and 7 bases from J, with 18 bases between. CDR1 is LGHDT and CDR2 is YNNKEL in the germline V gene (reference sequence). This CDR3 reads CASSQDGLALSGGELFF. DNA of the CDR3: TGTGCCAGCAGCCAAGATGGGCTAGCTTTGTCAGGCGGGGAGCTGTTTTTT.

The rearrangement uses TRBV7-9 and TRBJ2-1; TRBD1 agrees at 10 bases. Trimming cost V 0 bases and J 2 bases; bases outside gene matches: 10. Looked up from germline, CDR1 is SEHNR and CDR2 is FQNEAQ (reference sequence). The CDR3 is made up of 19 amino acids. CDR3 coding DNA: TGTGCCAGCAGCTTAGCCCTTTTGGGGGGGACAGGGGCCTACAATGAGCAGTTCTTC. Its translation is CASSLALLGGTGAYNEQFF.

The chain employs TRBV4-3 and TRBJ1-2; TRBD1 matches at 8 bases. CDR1 LGHNA and CDR2 YSLEER come from the germline V gene. The CDR3 consists of 15 residues. The trim removed 3 bases at V and 4 bases at J, leaving 7 bases unmatched. This CDR3 reads CASSQVQGGGYGYTF. CDR3 nucleotide sequence: TGCGCCAGCAGCCAGGTACAGGGGGGAGGCTATGGCTACACCTTC.

The chain recombines TRBV7-2 with TRBJ2-3; possible D gene TRBD1, 6 bases. Germline-derived CDR1 and CDR2 are SGHTA and FQGNSA. Trimming stripped 5 bases from V and 0 bases from J, with 12 bases between. CDR3 length equals 15 residues. The CDR3 nucleotides read TGTGCCAGCAGCCCAAGGACAGCTAGCACAGATACGCAGTATTTT. This translates into CASSPRTASTDTQYF.

The rearrangement joins TRBV11-2 to TRBJ1-1, with D possibly being TRBD1 (5 bases). V was pared by 5 bases and J by 0 bases, with 10 bases between. This CDR3 comprises 14 residues. Per the germline V gene, CDR1 is SGHAT and CDR2 is FQNNGV. CDR3 protein: CASSPRGVNTEAFF. CDR3 bases: TGTGCCAGCAGCCCCCGGGGGGTGAACACTGAAGCTTTCTTT.

V and J are TRBV30 and TRBJ1-6, with D possibly being TRBD1 (5 bases). V lost 0 bases, J lost 1 base, and 13 bases lay in between. Looked up from germline, CDR1 is GTSNPN and CDR2 is SVGIG (reference sequence). This CDR3 spans 17 amino acids. The CDR3 bases are TGTGCCTGGAGTGTCGGGGGAGGGCGTTCCTATAATTCACCCCTCCACTTT. Translation gives CAWSVGGGRSYNSPLHF.

This rearrangement joins TRBV9 to TRBJ2-3; TRBD2 aligns across 10 bases. V lost 0 bases and J lost 2; bases outside the gene matches: 6. Germline CDR1 is SGDLS and CDR2 is YYNGEE. The CDR3 is 17 residues long. As DNA, the CDR3 is TGTGCCAGCAGCGTAGGGCGGACTAGCGGAACCACAGATACGCAGTATTTT. Encoded protein: CASSVGRTSGTTDTQYF. Filled out from reference TRBV9 and TRBJ2-3, the complete variable domain reads DSGVTQTPKHLITATGQRVTLRCSPRSGDLSVYWYQQSLDQGLQFLIQYYNGEERAKGNILERFSAQQFPDLHSELNLSSLELGDSALYFCASSVGRTSGTTDTQYFGPGTRLTVL.

This clone was seen repeatedly, ten times or more. This chain uses TRBV7-2 with TRBJ2-2; D perhaps matches TRBD2 (6 bases). This CDR3 is 14 amino acids long. The V and J ends lost 0 bases and 6 bases respectively, with 8 bases between them. Germline V lookup: CDR1 SGHTA, CDR2 FQGNSA. The DNA for the CDR3 is TGTGCCAGCAGCTTAGCGCCGGGGGCCGGGGAGCTGTTTTTT. Protein: CASSLAPGAGELFF.

The sample holds one count of this clone. DNA for the CDR3: TGTGCCAGCAGCAAGGACAGGGCGAACACTGAAGCTTTCTTT. Translating gives CASSKDRANTEAFF. This chain links TRBV5-4 with TRBJ1-1; TRBD1 matches at 8 bases. CDR3 size: 14 residues. Per the germline V gene, CDR1 is SGHNT and CDR2 is YYREEE (reference sequence). V was clipped by 4 bases and J by 1 base; unmatched bases: 3.

The chain carries TRBV29-1 and TRBJ1-2, with D possibly TRBD1 on 6 matching bases. V dropped 2 bases and J dropped 4 bases, with 14 bases sitting between them. The CDR3 length is 14 residues. CDR1 is SQVTM, CDR2 ANQGSEA, per germline. CDR3 sequence (DNA): TGCAGCGTTGAACTGGGGGCGAGGGTCTATGGCTACACCTTC. It is translated as CSVELGARVYGYTF.

This clone appeared once. This chain connects TRBV7-2 to TRBJ2-5; 7 positions agree with TRBD2. With 3 bases clipped from V and 3 bases from J, the junction kept 4 bases outside the gene matches. The CDR3 runs 14 residues. CDR1 is SGHTA, CDR2 FQGNSA, per germline. The CDR3 region has the DNA TGTGCCAGCAGCTTGGCGGGAGTCGAAGAGACCCAGTACTTC. Protein: CASSLAGVEETQYF.

V is TRBV4-2 and J is TRBJ1-2; TRBD1 might be the D (5 bases). CDR3 size: 16 residues. V lost 0 bases, J lost 4 bases, and 15 bases lay in between. Per germline, CDR1 LGHNA and CDR2 YNFKEQ. Written as DNA, the CDR3 is TGTGCCAGCAGCCAAGATCGAAGGGGAAGGAGCTATGGCTACACCTTC. Residues: CASSQDRRGRSYGYTF.